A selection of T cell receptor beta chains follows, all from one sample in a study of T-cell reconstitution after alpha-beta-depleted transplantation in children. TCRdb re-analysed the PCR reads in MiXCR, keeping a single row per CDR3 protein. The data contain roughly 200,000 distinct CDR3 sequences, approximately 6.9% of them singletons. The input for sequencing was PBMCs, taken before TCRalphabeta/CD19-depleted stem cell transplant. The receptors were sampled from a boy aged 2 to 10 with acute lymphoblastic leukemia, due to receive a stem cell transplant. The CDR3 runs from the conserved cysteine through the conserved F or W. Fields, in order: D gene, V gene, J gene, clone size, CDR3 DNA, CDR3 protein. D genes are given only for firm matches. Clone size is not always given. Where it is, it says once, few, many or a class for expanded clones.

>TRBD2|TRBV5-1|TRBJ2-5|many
TGCGCCAGCAGGGGGACTAGCGGTGAAGAGACCCAGTACTTC
CASRGTSGEETQYF
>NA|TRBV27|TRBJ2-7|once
TGTGCCAGCAGTCTCCGGGACAAAAATGACGAGCAGTACTTC
CASSLRDKNDEQYF
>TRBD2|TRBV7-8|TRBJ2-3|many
TGTGCCAGCAGCTTACCCGGCCAGAGCGGGGGGGAAAACACAGATACGCAGTATTTT
CASSLPGQSGGENTDTQYF
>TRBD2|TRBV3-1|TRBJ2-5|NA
TGTGCCAGCAGCAAACAACCTAGCGGGGGTACTCCAGAGACCCAGTACTTC
CASSKQPSGGTPETQYF
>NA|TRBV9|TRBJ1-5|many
TGTGCCAGCAGCGTAGACCTTAGCAATCAGCCCCAGCATTTT
CASSVDLSNQPQHF
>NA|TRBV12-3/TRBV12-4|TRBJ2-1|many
TGTGCCAGCAAGGGTGTCCTCCCCCAAAATGAGCAGTTCTTC
CASKGVLPQNEQFF
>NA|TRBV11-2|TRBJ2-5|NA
TGTGCCAGCAGCTTAATGCAGGGCCTCGGGGTAGCCCGGAAAGAGACCCAGTACTTC
CASSLMQGLGVARKETQYF
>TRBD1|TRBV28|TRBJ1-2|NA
TGTGCCAGCAGTCGCCAGGACAGGGTGAACTATGGCTACACCTTC
CASSRQDRVNYGYTF
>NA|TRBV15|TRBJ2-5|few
TGTGCCACCAGCAGACCCGCACGGGTTCAAGAGACCCAGTACTTC
CATSRPARVQETQYF
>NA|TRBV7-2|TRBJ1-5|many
TGTGCCAGCAGCTTGCAGGACAATCAGCCCCAGCATTTT
CASSLQDNQPQHF
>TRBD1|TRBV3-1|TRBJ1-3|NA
TGTGCCAGCAGCCGGCAAGGAACAGGGGTGGGCGCAAACACCATATATTTT
CASSRQGTGVGANTIYF
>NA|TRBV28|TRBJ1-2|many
TGTGCCATCTATGGGACTTACTTTAACTATGGCTACACCTTC
CAIYGTYFNYGYTF
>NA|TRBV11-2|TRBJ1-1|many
TGTGCCAGCAGCCGAGGGGTGAACACTGAAGCTTTCTTT
CASSRGVNTEAFF
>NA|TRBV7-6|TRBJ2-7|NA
TGTGCCAGCAGCGGCCGACCTAGGGTCGAGCAGTACTTC
CASSGRPRVEQYF
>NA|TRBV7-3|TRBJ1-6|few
TGTGCCAGCAGCTTAACAGGGCTCCTCAGTTCACCCCTCCACTTT
CASSLTGLLSSPLHF
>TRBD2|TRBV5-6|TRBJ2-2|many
TGTGCCAGCAGCCCGGGACTAGCTGGCGCCGGGCAGCTGTTTTTT
CASSPGLAGAGQLFF
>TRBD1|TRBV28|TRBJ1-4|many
TGTGCCACCAACTTTGGATACACAGGGGAGACTGAAAAACTGTTTTTT
CATNFGYTGETEKLFF
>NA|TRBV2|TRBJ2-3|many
TGTGCCAGCAGTGAATTACCCCCGACGCAGTATTTT
CASSELPPTQYF
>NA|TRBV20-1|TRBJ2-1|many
TGCAGTGCCCACGGCGGGCTTCGGGACTCATCCTACAATGAGCAGTTCTTC
CSAHGGLRDSSYNEQFF
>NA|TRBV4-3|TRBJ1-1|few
TGCGCCAGCAGCCAAGAGTCCTGGAATGAAGCTTTCTTT
CASSQESWNEAFF
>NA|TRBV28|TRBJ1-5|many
TGTGCCAGCAGTTTGGGGATGCACCGGGGTCAGCCCCAGCATTTT
CASSLGMHRGQPQHF
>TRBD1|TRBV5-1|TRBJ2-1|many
TGCGCCAGCAGCTTGGAGGGACAGGGGAACTACAATGAGCAGTTCTTC
CASSLEGQGNYNEQFF
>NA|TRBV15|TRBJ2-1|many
TGTGCCACCAGCAGAGACCAGCGGGTCAACAATGAGCAGTTCTTC
CATSRDQRVNNEQFF
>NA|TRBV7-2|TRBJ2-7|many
TGTGCCAGCACCCCCCAACCGGCAGCCGTTGAGCAGTACTTC
CASTPQPAAVEQYF
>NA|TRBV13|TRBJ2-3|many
TGTGCCAGCAGCTTAAACGGAGATACGCAGTATTTT
CASSLNGDTQYF
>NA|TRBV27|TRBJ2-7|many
TGTGCCAGCAGTTCCCCTTACGAGCAGTACTTC
CASSSPYEQYF
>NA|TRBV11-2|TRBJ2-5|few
TGTGCCAGCAGCGAAAGGGGGTATGGGACCCAGTACTTC
CASSERGYGTQYF
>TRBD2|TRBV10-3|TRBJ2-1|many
TGTGCCATCACCAGCGCAACGACTAGCGGGGGTTCCAATGACCAGTTCTTC
CAITSATTSGGSNDQFF
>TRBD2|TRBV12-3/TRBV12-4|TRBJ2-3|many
TGTGCCAGCAGTTCCGGACTAGCGGGAGGCGGGTTCCAGGACACAGATACGCAGTATTTT
CASSSGLAGGGFQDTDTQYF
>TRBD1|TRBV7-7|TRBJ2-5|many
TGTGCTAGCAGCTTAGAAGGAATGTGGGGACAGCCTTACCAAGAGACCCAGTACTTC
CASSLEGMWGQPYQETQYF
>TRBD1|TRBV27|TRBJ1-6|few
TGTGCCAGCAGTTTATCGGACCCTCGGGACAGGGGGGTCGGAGATTCACCCCTCCACTTT
CASSLSDPRDRGVGDSPLHF
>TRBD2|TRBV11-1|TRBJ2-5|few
TGTGCCAGCAGCTTCCCCTACGATTCACGGGGGGGGCGCCAAGAGACCCAGTACTTC
CASSFPYDSRGGRQETQYF
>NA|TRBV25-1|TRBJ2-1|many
TGTGCCAGCAGTGAAGACAGGTCTGGACCAACCCCGAACAATGAGCAGTTCTTC
CASSEDRSGPTPNNEQFF
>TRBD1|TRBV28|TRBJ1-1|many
TGTGCCAGCAGTCCAGGGGGGGGTGAAGCTTTCTTT
CASSPGGGEAFF
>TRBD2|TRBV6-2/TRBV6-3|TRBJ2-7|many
TGTGCCAGCAGTTCACCTAGAGGACTAGCGGCGACTTCCTACGAGCAGTACTTC
CASSSPRGLAATSYEQYF
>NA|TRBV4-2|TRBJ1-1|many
TGTGCCAGCAGCCAAGAACCGGTGATAATTCGGCTGCCTTTCTTT
CASSQEPVIIRLPFF
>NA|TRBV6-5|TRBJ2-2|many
TGTGCCAGCAGTTCAGGGGTCGGGAGTGGAGGCACCGGGGAGCTGTTTTTT
CASSSGVGSGGTGELFF
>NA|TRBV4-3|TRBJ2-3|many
TGCGCCAGCAGCCAAGTCGGGCGAGTGGACGGACACACAGATACGCAGTATTTT
CASSQVGRVDGHTDTQYF
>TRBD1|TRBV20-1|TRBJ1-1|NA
TGCAGTGCGTTTGACAGGGCGAACACTGAAGCTTTCTTT
CSAFDRANTEAFF
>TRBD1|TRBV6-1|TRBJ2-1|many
TGTGCCAGCAGTGAAGGTGACAGGGGGACAAATGAGCAGTTCTTC
CASSEGDRGTNEQFF
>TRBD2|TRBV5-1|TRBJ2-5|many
TGCGCCAGCATCGGGGGGGGCGGAGAGACCCAGTACTTC
CASIGGGGETQYF
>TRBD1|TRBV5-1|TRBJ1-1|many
TGCGCCAGCAGCTTGACCACAGGGGATGGTGGTGAAGCTTTCTTT
CASSLTTGDGGEAFF
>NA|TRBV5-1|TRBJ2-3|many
TGCGCCAGCAGCTATTGGCTGAGCACAGATACGCAGTATTTT
CASSYWLSTDTQYF
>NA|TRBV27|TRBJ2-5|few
TGTGCCAGCAAGGGACTTCAAGAGACCCAGTACTTC
CASKGLQETQYF
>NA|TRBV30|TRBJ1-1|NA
TGTGCCTGCCCTAGGGAGAACACTGAAGCTTTCTTT
CACPRENTEAFF
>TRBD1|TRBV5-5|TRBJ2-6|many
TGTGCCAGCAGCTGGGTGGGCGGACAGGGGACCGGGGCCAACGTCCTGACTTTC
CASSWVGGQGTGANVLTF
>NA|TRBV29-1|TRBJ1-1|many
TGCAGCATCCCGACCGCACGGTCTGAAGCTTTCTTT
CSIPTARSEAFF
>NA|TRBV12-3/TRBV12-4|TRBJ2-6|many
TGTGCCAGCAGTTCAGTCTCTGGGGCCAACGTCCTGACTTTC
CASSSVSGANVLTF
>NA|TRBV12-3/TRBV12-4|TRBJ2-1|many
TGTGCCAGCAGTTTGTCCAGCCCGAACAATGAGCAGTTCTTC
CASSLSSPNNEQFF
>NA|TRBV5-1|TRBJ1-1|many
TGCGCCAGCAGAACCGGGACTGCGAACACTGAAGCTTTCTTT
CASRTGTANTEAFF
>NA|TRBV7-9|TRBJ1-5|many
TGTGCCAGCAGCTTAAGGGTCGATCAGCCCCAGCATTTT
CASSLRVDQPQHF
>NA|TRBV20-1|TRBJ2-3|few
TGCAGTGCATTGAGGGTGGGGGATACGCAGTATTTT
CSALRVGDTQYF
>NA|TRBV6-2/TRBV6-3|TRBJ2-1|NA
TGTGCCAGCAGGATGGGACTGCTGTTGGTCGGAGGTCAAATAAACAATGAGCAGTTCTTC
CASRMGLLLVGGQINNEQFF
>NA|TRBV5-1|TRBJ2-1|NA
TGCGCCAGCAGACAGAACCCTGGGGTGGAGCAGTTCTTC
CASRQNPGVEQFF
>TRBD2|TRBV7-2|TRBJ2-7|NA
TGTGCCAGCAGCCGGGGACTAGCCGCCAACGAGCAGTACTTC
CASSRGLAANEQYF
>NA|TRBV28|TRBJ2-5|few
TGTGCCAGCAGTTTATGGCAGGAGTACCAAGAGACCCAGTACTTC
CASSLWQEYQETQYF
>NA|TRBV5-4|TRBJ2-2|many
TGTGCCCCCCCAGACCGGGGGTTCGGGGAGGACACCGGGGAGCTGTTTTTT
CAPPDRGFGEDTGELFF